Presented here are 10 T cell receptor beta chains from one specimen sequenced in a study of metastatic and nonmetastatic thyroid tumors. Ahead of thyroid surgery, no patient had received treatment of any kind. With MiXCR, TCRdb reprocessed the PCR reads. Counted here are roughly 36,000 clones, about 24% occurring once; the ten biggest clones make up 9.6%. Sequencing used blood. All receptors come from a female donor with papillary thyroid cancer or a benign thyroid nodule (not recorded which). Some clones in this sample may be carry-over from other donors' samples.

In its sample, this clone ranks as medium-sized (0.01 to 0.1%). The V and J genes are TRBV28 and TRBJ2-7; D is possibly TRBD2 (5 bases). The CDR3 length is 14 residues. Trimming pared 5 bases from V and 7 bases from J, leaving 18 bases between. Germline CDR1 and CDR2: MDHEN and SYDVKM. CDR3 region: CASSPMDWVGEQYF. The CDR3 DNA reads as TGTGCCAGCAGTCCCATGGACTGGGTTGGAGAGCAGTACTTC.

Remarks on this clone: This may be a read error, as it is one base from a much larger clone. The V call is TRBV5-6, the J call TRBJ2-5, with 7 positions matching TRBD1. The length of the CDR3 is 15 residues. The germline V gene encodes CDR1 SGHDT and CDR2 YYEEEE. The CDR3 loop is CVSSSIMTGTETQYF. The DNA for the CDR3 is TGTGTCAGCAGCTCGATTATGACAGGGACAGAGACCCAGTACTTC.

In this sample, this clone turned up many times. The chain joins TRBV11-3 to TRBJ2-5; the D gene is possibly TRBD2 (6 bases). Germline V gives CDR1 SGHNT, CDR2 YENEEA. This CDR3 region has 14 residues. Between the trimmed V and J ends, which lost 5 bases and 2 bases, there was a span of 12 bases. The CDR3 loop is CASSGGSGQETQYF. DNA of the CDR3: TGTGCCAGCAGCGGAGGTAGCGGACAAGAGACCCAGTACTTC.

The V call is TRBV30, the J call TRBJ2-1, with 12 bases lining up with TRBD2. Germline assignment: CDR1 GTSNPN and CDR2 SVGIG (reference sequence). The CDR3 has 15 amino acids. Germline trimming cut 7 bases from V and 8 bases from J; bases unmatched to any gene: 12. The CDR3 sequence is CASSPTSGSSDEQFF. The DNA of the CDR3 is TGTGCCTCTAGCCCGACTAGCGGGAGTTCTGATGAGCAGTTCTTC.

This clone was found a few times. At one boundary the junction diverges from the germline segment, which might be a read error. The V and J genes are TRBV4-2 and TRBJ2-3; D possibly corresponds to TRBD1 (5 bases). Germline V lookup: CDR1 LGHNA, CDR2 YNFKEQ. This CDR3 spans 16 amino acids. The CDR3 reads CSSSQGVGTGTDTQYF. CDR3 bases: TGTTCCAGCAGTCAAGGGGTCGGTACCGGCACAGATACGCAGTATTTT.

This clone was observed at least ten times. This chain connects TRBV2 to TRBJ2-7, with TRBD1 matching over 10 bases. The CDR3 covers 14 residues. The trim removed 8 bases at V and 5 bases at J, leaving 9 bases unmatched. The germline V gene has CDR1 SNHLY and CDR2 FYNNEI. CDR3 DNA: TGTGCCAGCGTTATTGGGACAGGGGTGAACGAGCAGTACTTC. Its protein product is CASVIGTGVNEQYF.

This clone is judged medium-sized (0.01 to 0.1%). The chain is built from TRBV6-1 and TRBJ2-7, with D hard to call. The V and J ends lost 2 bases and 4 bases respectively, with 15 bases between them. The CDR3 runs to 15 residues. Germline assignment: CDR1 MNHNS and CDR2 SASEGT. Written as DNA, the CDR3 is TGTGCCAGCAGTGAACGCATAGGGTTGTTGTACGAGCAGTACTTC. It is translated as CASSERIGLLYEQYF.

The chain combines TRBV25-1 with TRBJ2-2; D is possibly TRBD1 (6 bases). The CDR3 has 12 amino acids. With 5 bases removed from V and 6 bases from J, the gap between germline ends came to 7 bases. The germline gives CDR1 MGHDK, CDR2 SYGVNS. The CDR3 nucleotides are TGTGCCAGCAGTAGGGGGTCCGGGGAGCTGTTTTTT. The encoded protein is CASSRGSGELFF.

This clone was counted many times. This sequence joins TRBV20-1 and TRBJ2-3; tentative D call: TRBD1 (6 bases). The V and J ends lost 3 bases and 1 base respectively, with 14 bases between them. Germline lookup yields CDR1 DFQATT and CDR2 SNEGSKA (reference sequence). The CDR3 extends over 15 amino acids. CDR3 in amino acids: CSASPEGGGTDTQYF. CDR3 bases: TGCAGTGCTAGCCCCGAAGGGGGAGGCACAGATACGCAGTATTTT.

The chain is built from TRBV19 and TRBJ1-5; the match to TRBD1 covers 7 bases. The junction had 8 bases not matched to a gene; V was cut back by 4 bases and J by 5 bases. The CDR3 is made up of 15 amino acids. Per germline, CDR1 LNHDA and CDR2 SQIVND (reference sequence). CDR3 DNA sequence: TGTGCCAGTAGTACCGGGACAGTTCTTTATCAGCCCCAGCATTTT. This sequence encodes CASSTGTVLYQPQHF.